One sample yielded the 14 T cell receptor beta chains listed below, sequenced in a study of blood T cells in healthy people across ages (dated by TCRdb to between 2015 and 2016). Library preparation employed 5' RACE. TCRdb shows the sequencer as Illumina HiSeq 2500. A second PCR of roughly 6 to 11 cycles was performed with a sample-barcoded 5' primer and a J-beta primer mix. TCRdb redid the processing of the public reads, applying fastp at Q25 and MiXCR, and retained in-frame beta chains. Entries that share a CDR3 protein sequence are merged under the most common genes and DNA. The sample table contains about 640,000 distinct CDR3 sequences; only one count was recorded for approximately 40% of them. Approximately 29% of the sample comes from the top ten. The sample consisted of blood. Receptor source: a man older than 75 in good health.

The chain carries TRBV12-3 or TRBV12-4 and TRBJ1-5, with 8 bases that match TRBD1. This CDR3 is 15 amino acids long. The J segment lost 4 bases and the V segment lost 4 bases, leaving 6 bases of the junction unmatched. The CDR3 coding sequence is TGTGCCAGCAGTTCACTCGGACAGGGTAATCAGCCCCAGCATTTT. This codes for CASSSLGQGNQPQHF.

In its sample, this clonotype was seen a few times. This rearrangement joins TRBV9 to TRBJ1-3; a weak D match, TRBD1 (5 bases). The CDR3 covers 15 residues. V lost 2 bases to trimming and J lost 4 bases, with 13 bases between them. CDR1 is SGDLS and CDR2 is YYNGEE in the germline V gene. CDR3 sequence reads: CASSVAAGRGNTIYF. The DNA of the CDR3 is TGTGCCAGCAGCGTCGCTGCGGGACGAGGAAACACCATATATTTT.

In its sample, this clonotype was seen a few times. This sequence joins TRBV20-1 and TRBJ2-1; 12 bases fit TRBD2. This CDR3 has 14 amino acids. The germline CDR1 and CDR2 sequences are DFQATT and SNEGSKA (reference sequence). The junction had 7 bases not matched to a gene; V was cut back by 4 bases and J by 9 bases. The CDR3 DNA reads as TGCAGTGCTAACCCTAGCGGGAGGGCTGGTGAGCAGTTCTTC. Translated, it gives CSANPSGRAGEQFF.

A remark on this clonotype: It may be a read error: a sequence one base away is much more abundant. This chain connects TRBV29-1 to TRBJ2-7; weak D call: TRBD1 (5 bases). CDR1 is SQVTM, CDR2 ANQGSEA, per germline. This CDR3 spans 11 amino acids. The CDR3 region has the DNA TGCGGCGTTGATTCAGGGTACGAGCAGTACTTC. The encoded protein is CGVDSGYEQYF.

Regarding this clonotype: This may be a read error, as it is one base from a much larger clone. The rearrangement joins TRBV4-3 to TRBJ2-3; a possible D gene is TRBD2 (5 bases). The V gene lost 3 bases and the J gene lost 4 bases, with 17 bases spanning the gap. Germline lookup yields CDR1 LGHNA and CDR2 YSLEER. The CDR3 has 16 amino acids. The CDR3 DNA sequence: TGCGCCAGCAGCCAGGAAGCTAGCAGGTGGTCAGATACGCAGTATTTT. Protein product: CASSQEASRWSDTQYF.

A few counts support this clonotype. The gene calls are TRBV29-1 and TRBJ2-5; D is unresolved. The CDR3 has 14 amino acids. Trimming removed 3 bases at V and 2 bases at J, with 13 bases between. Germline CDR1 is SQVTM and CDR2 is ANQGSEA. The CDR3 region is CSVDLGPIQETQYF. DNA of the CDR3: TGCAGCGTTGATCTTGGGCCCATTCAAGAGACCCAGTACTTC.

This clonotype was seen a handful of times. The V gene is TRBV10-3, the J gene TRBJ2-1; D tentatively fits TRBD1 or TRBD2 (5 bases each). Looked up from germline, CDR1 is ENHRY and CDR2 is SYGVKD. The ends were cut back, 6 bases at V and 0 bases at J, with 9 bases in the middle. The CDR3 is made up of 14 amino acids. CDR3 sequence (DNA): TGTGCCATCAGCGGGACGAGCTCCTACAATGAGCAGTTCTTC. Its protein is CAISGTSSYNEQFF.

The chain recombines TRBV11-2 with TRBJ1-1, with TRBD1 as a possible D gene (6 bases). The CDR3 extends over 12 amino acids. Germline-derived CDR1 and CDR2 are SGHAT and FQNNGV. V was trimmed by 2 bases and J by 8 bases, leaving 9 bases between them. This CDR3 is CASSLNQGEAFF. For the CDR3, the DNA is TGTGCCAGCAGCTTAAACCAGGGGGAAGCTTTCTTT.

The J gene is TRBJ2-2, the V gene TRBV7-2; no reliable D call. Trimming shortened V by 5 bases and J by 4 bases, and 11 bases separated the two germline ends. The CDR3 has 14 amino acids. Germline CDR1 and CDR2: SGHTA and FQGNSA. The CDR3 coding sequence is TGTGCCAGCAGCCCCATGTCTTCCACCGGGGAGCTGTTTTTT. It is translated as CASSPMSSTGELFF.

The CDR3 coding sequence is TGCGCCAGCAGCTTGGTAGCAGGAGCTACCTACGAGCAGTACTTC. Its protein is CASSLVAGATYEQYF. The rearrangement links TRBV5-1 to TRBJ2-7; D remains ambiguous. Germline CDR1 and CDR2: SGHRS and YFSETQ. The CDR3 covers 15 residues. The V end was cut by 0 bases, the J end by 2 bases, with 12 bases between.

This clonotype came up many times. The V gene is TRBV7-2, the J gene TRBJ2-1, with TRBD1 matching over 8 bases. With 5 bases clipped from V and 9 bases from J, the junction kept 18 bases outside the gene matches. The CDR3 covers 17 residues. Germline V CDR1 and CDR2: SGHTA, FQGNSA. CDR3 protein: CASSLRPGTGLGGEQFF. The CDR3, as DNA: TGTGCCAGCAGCCTCAGGCCCGGGACAGGACTGGGCGGTGAGCAGTTCTTC.

The table lists this clonotype with a few counts. This chain connects TRBV9 to TRBJ2-7, with D tentatively TRBD2 (6 bases). Germline assignment: CDR1 SGDLS and CDR2 YYNGEE. The CDR3 has 16 residues. V shed 4 bases and J shed 7 bases, with 24 bases lying between them. Here the CDR3 DNA reads TGTGCCAGCAGCCCCTTAAGGGAGCTAGCGCCCTGGGAGCAGTACTTC. This codes for CASSPLRELAPWEQYF.

This clonotype turned up a few times. The chain joins TRBV3-1 to TRBJ2-5, with D possibly TRBD2 on 6 matching bases. Per germline, CDR1 LGHDT and CDR2 YNNKEL (reference sequence). There are 11 residues in the CDR3. Trimming took off 1 base at V and 11 bases at J, with 8 bases between the two ends. CDR3 protein: CASSQAGEQYF. CDR3 coding DNA: TGTGCCAGCAGCCAAGCGGGAGAGCAGTACTTC.

The genes are TRBV5-1 and TRBJ2-3; 11 bases map to TRBD2. The CDR3 is 17 amino acids. Germline CDR1 and CDR2: SGHRS and YFSETQ. V trimming: 1 base; J trimming: 2 bases; junction bases outside the gene matches: 6. CDR3 loop: CASSLQTSGINTDTQYF. DNA of the CDR3: TGCGCCAGCAGCTTGCAGACTAGCGGGATCAACACAGATACGCAGTATTTT.